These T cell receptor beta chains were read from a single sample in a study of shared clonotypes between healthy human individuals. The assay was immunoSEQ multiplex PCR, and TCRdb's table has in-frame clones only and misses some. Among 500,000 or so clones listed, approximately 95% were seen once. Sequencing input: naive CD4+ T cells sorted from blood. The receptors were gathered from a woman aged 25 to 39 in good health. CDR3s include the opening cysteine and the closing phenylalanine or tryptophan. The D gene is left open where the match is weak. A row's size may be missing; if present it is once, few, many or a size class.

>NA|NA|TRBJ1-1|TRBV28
TGTGCCAGCAGTTCCCCCGGCTGGTTCACTGAAGCTTTCTTT
CASSSPGWFTEAFF
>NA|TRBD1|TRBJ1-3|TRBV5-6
TGTGCCAGCAGCCGCGGACAGGGGTGGAACACCATATATTTT
CASSRGQGWNTIYF
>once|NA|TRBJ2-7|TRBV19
TGTGCCAGTAGTATAGCGTATCGGGGGCGGTACGAGCAGTACTTC
CASSIAYRGRYEQYF
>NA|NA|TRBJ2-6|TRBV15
TGTGCCACCAGCAGGGACACCTCTTTGACTGGGGCCAACGTCCTGACTTTC
CATSRDTSLTGANVLTF
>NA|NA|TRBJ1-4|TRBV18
TGTGCCAGCTCACCCCTGGGCAGGGAACTGTTTTTT
CASSPLGRELFF
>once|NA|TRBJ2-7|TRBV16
TGTGCCAGCAGCCAATCGACGGGCTCCTACGAGCAGTACTTC
CASSQSTGSYEQYF
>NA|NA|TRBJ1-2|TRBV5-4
TGTGCCAGCAGCTTGGGCAGGGACTATGGCTACACCTTC
CASSLGRDYGYTF
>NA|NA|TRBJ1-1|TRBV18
TGTGCCAGCTCACCACCACCCCAGTGGGCTGACACTGAAGCTTTCTTT
CASSPPPQWADTEAFF
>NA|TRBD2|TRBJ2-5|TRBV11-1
TGTGCCAGCAACCCCCTAGCGGGAGGCGCCTTGTACTTC
CASNPLAGGALYF
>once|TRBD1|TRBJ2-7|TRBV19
TGTGCCAGTAGTACATACGGGACAGGGGGCTTGTACGAGCAGTACTTC
CASSTYGTGGLYEQYF
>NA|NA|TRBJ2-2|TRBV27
TGTGCCAGCAGTTCCCTGTGGATAGCCTCGAACGCCGGGGAGCTGTTTTTT
CASSSLWIASNAGELFF
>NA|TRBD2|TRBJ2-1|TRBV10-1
TGCGCCAGCAGTGTCGGGACTAGCGGAGAGGATGAGCAGTTCTTC
CASSVGTSGEDEQFF
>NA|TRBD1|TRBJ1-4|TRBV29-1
TGCAGCGTTGATGGGACAGGGGAAAAACTGTTTTTT
CSVDGTGEKLFF
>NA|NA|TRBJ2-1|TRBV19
TGTGCCAGCAACCCTTCCGGGACATTCTACAATGAGCAGTTCTTC
CASNPSGTFYNEQFF
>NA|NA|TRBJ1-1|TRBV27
TGTGCCAGCAGTTTAACACCAGGGAGGGTAGTGAACACTGAAGCTTTCTTT
CASSLTPGRVVNTEAFF
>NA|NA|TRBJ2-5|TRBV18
TGTGCCAGCTCAAAAATGGGGCAAGAGACCCAGTACTTC
CASSKMGQETQYF
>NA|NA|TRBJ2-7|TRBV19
TGTGCCAGTAGCAATGGGTTAGTGGCGACCGCCTACGAGCAGTACTTC
CASSNGLVATAYEQYF